This entry is about one TCR beta chain. This sample is part of a study of blood T cell repertoires in COVID-19. Overall study context: T cells, B-cell-depleted T cells, or PBMCs supplied cDNA or gDNA.

In the authors' methods: Estimates of nucleated cell counts were drawn from the amplification of reference gene primers. Here immunoSEQ multiplex PCR was the method, and the copy in TCRdb shows in-frame clones only, minus some. The V and J calls and clone size were taken over from that table, and D and trimming were inferred from the DNA. In the table there are 150,000 or so clones, 75% to 85% of which are singletons. Per germline, CDR1 SNHLY and CDR2 FYNNEI. Between the trimmed V and J ends, which lost 5 bases and 2 bases, there was a span of 7 bases. The CDR3 has 13 residues. The chain carries TRBV2 and TRBJ1-5; D is uncertain. The source of this sequence is a man aged 60-69 years with active or convalescent COVID-19. The material sequenced was peripheral blood. Here the CDR3 DNA reads TGTGCCAGCAGTCCGGAGGGCAATCAGCCCCAGCATTTT. Its protein is CASSPEGNQPQHF.